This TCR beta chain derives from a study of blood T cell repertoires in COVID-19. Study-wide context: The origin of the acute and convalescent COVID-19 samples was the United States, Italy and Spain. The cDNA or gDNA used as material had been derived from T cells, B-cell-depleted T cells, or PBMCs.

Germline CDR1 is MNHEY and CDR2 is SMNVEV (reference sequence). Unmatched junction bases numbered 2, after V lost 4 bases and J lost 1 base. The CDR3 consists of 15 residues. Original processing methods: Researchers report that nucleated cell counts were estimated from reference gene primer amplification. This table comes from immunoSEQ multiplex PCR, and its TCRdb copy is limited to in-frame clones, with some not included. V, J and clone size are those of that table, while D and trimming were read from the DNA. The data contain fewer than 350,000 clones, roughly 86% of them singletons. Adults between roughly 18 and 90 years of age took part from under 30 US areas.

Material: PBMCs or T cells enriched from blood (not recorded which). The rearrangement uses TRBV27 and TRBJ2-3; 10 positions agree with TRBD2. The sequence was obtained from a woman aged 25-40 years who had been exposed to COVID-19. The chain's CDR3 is CASSYTSGGTDTQYF. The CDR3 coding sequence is TGTGCCAGCAGTTATACTAGCGGGGGCACAGATACGCAGTATTTT.